The 12 T cell receptor beta chains in this list originate from one sample, sequenced in a study of control samples from healthy donors and cancer patients (TCRdb year 2020). Library preparation employed the immunoSEQ multiplex PCR assay. Drawn from immuneACCESS, this table holds only the in-frame rearrangements with V and J called that TCRdb kept. Clones are partly lost; checked studies trace under half to an unresolved V gene and leave the rest unexplained. Present in this sample are 170,000 or so clones, more than 90% of which were seen just once. The top ten constitute about 2.1% of the sample. The sequenced material came from blood. The receptor source for this set is a woman aged 35 to 49 in good health.

The rearrangement uses TRBV12-3 or TRBV12-4 and TRBJ1-5; no clear D. This CDR3 region has 13 residues. V was cut by 5 bases and J by 11 bases, with 16 bases left in between. In DNA, the CDR3 is TGTGCCAGCAGTCGCCGGACGTCGTGGTCCCAGCATTTT. Its translation: CASSRRTSWSQHF.

This chain joins TRBV19 and TRBJ2-7; maybe TRBD2 (6 bases). Germline assignment: CDR1 LNHDA and CDR2 SQIVND (reference sequence). V gave up 3 bases and J gave up 0 bases, with 9 bases separating them. The length of the CDR3 is 14 residues. The CDR3 is CASSMREASYEQYF. The CDR3 DNA reads TGTGCCAGTAGTATGAGGGAGGCCTCCTACGAGCAGTACTTC.

The V gene is TRBV5-1, the J gene TRBJ2-3; the D gene is possibly TRBD2 (6 bases). The CDR3 covers 15 residues. Trimming pared 1 base from V and 2 bases from J, leaving 11 bases between. Germline CDR1 and CDR2: SGHRS and YFSETQ. Here the CDR3 DNA reads TGCGCCAGCAGCTTGCTAGCGCAGGCCACAGATACGCAGTATTTT. It yields the protein CASSLLAQATDTQYF.

This sequence joins TRBV6-1 and TRBJ2-5; 8 nucleotides align to TRBD1. With 7 bases clipped from V and 5 bases from J, the junction kept 12 bases outside the gene matches. Germline values: CDR1 MNHNS, CDR2 SASEGT. The CDR3 is 15 amino acids. CDR3 residues: CASNHQGAGFETQYF. CDR3 in DNA: TGTGCCAGCAATCACCAGGGGGCGGGCTTCGAGACCCAGTACTTC.

The CDR3 nucleotides are TGTGCCAGCAGCTGGGTCGGAAATTCACCCCTCCACTTT. This codes for CASSWVGNSPLHF. The chain combines TRBV7-3 with TRBJ1-6; D remains ambiguous. The CDR3 sequence is 13 residues long. The V end lost 4 bases, the J end lost 7 bases, and 8 bases lay between the germline ends. CDR1 and CDR2 (germline): SGHTA, FQGTGA.

The chain combines TRBV6-1 with TRBJ1-3, with D hard to call. Trimming shortened V by 0 bases and J by 3 bases, and 12 bases separated the two germline ends. This CDR3 is 16 amino acids long. Germline CDR1 reads MNHNS; CDR2 reads SASEGT. The CDR3 sequence is CASSEAGTPGGNTIYF. CDR3 DNA sequence: TGTGCCAGCAGTGAAGCAGGTACACCTGGTGGAAACACCATATATTTT.

V and J are TRBV4-1 and TRBJ2-2; D possibly corresponds to TRBD2 (7 bases). The CDR3 has 15 residues. The V end lost 7 bases, the J end lost 2 bases, and 14 bases lay between the germline ends. The germline V gene encodes CDR1 MGHRA and CDR2 YSYEKL. The CDR3 protein is CASTGGPVNTGELFF. The CDR3 bases are TGCGCCAGCACCGGGGGGCCCGTCAACACCGGGGAGCTGTTTTTT.

This chain uses TRBV2 with TRBJ1-1; unclear D gene. The V gene lost 2 bases and the J gene lost 1 base, with 8 bases spanning the gap. This CDR3 region has 14 residues. Germline CDR1 is SNHLY and CDR2 is FYNNEI. The CDR3 DNA sequence: TGTGCCAGCAGTGAAAGGGAATGGAACACTGAAGCTTTCTTT. Residues: CASSEREWNTEAFF. The full variable domain, rest sourced from reference TRBV2 and TRBJ1-1, is EPEVTQTPSHQVTQMGQEVILRCVPISNHLYFYWYRQILGQKVEFLVSFYNNEISEKSEIFDDQFSVERPDGSNFTLKIRSTKLEDSAMYFCASSEREWNTEAFFGQGTRLTVV.

V gene TRBV6-6 combines with J gene TRBJ2-1; 12 nucleotides line up with TRBD1. Trimming removed 2 bases from V and 9 bases from J; junction bases left unmatched: 5. CDR3 length: 15 amino acids. Germline lookup yields CDR1 MNHNY and CDR2 SVGAGI (reference sequence). The CDR3 nucleotides read TGTGCCAGCAGTTACGCCGGGACAGGGGGCGTTGAGCAGTTCTTC. This encodes CASSYAGTGGVEQFF.

V is TRBV15 and J is TRBJ2-3, with 12 positions matching TRBD2. The V segment lost 3 bases and the J segment 5 bases; nucleotides outside the gene matches: 6. The CDR3 has 16 residues. Germline values: CDR1 LNHNV, CDR2 YYDKDF (reference sequence). The CDR3 reads CATSSWPSGGEDTQYF. DNA for the CDR3: TGTGCCACCAGCAGTTGGCCTAGCGGGGGGGAAGATACGCAGTATTTT.

CDR3 loop: CASSRRDNGNQPQHF. The CDR3 bases are TGTGCCAGCAGCCGCCGGGACAACGGCAATCAGCCCCAGCATTTT. This chain joins TRBV5-5 and TRBJ1-5, with D possibly being TRBD1 (6 bases). The ends were cut back, 4 bases at V and 2 bases at J, with 13 bases in the middle. Looked up from germline, CDR1 is SGHKS and CDR2 is YYEKEE (reference sequence). The CDR3 loop spans 15 amino acids.

This chain joins TRBV20-1 and TRBJ1-1, with D possibly matching TRBD1 (5 bases). The CDR3 loop spans 12 amino acids. Germline CDR1 reads DFQATT; CDR2 reads SNEGSKA (reference sequence). Trimming cost V 3 bases and J 5 bases, with 10 bases left between them. The CDR3 is CSASEGETEAFF. The CDR3 DNA reads TGCAGTGCTAGTGAAGGGGAGACTGAAGCTTTCTTT.